This TCR beta chain was sequenced for a study of T-cell reconstitution after alpha-beta-depleted transplantation in children. It was with unique molecular identifiers that the TCRbeta library was prepared. In TCRdb, the PCR reads were re-called with MiXCR into one record per CDR3 protein. The sample includes roughly 200,000 distinct CDR3 sequences, under 8.5% of them seen just once. Study observations and caveats: The origin of alpha-beta T cells about two months after transplant was reportedly several hundred expanded graft clones. Newly produced T cells mostly accounted for T-cell counts and diversity one year post-transplant. Surviving recipient cells, namely T cells and thymic progenitors, were the source of high day-60 TCRbeta diversity in some patients.

In regard to this clonotype: What it binds is not known.

The sample was PBMCs, mostly from graft donor cells, taken 360 days after TCRalphabeta/CD19-depleted stem cell transplant. The TCR originated in a male patient between 2 and 10 years old who had a stem cell transplant for acute myeloid leukemia, so the T cells may come from the graft donor.

The CDR3: CASSSGQGIYGNTIYF. CDR3 nucleotide sequence: TGTGCCAGCAGTTCCGGACAGGGGATATATGGAAACACCATATATTTT. This chain links TRBV6-5 with TRBJ1-3; 9 nucleotides agree with TRBD1. Germline V CDR1 and CDR2: MNHEY, SVGAGI. The V segment lost 4 bases and the J segment 3 bases; nucleotides outside the gene matches: 7. This CDR3 spans 16 amino acids.